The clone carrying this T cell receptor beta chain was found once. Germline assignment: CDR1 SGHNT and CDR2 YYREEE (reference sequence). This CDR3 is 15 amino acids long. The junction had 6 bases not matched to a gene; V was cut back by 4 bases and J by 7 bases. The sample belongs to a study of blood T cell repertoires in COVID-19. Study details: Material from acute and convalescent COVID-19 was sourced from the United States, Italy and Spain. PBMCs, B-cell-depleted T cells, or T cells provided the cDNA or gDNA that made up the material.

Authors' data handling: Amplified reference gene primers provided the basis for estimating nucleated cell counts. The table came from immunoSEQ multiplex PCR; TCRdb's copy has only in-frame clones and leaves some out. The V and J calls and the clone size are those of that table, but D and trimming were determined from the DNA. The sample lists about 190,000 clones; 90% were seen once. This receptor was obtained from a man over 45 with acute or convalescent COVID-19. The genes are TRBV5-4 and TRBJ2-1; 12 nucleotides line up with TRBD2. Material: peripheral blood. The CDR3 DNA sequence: TGTGCCAGCAGCCCTACTACTAGCGGGAGGAATGAGCAGTTCTTC. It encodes CASSPTTSGRNEQFF.